The present entry profiles one T cell receptor beta chain with its context. Trimming shortened V by 8 bases and J by 8 bases, and 9 bases separated the two germline ends. Germline lookup yields CDR1 SNHLY and CDR2 FYNNEI. This CDR3 comprises 11 residues. Amplified TCR beta CDR3 regions derived from RNA transcripts. In the first-round RT-PCR of the TCR CDR3, the HTBI primer set was used. TCRdb analysed the multiplex PCR reads with MiXCR anew, one entry per CDR3 protein. The top ten clones hold about 38% of a sample with about 380,000 distinct CDR3 sequences, less than 20% of them seen once. This sample is drawn from a study of T cells in Graves' hyperthyroidism and ophthalmopathy. Enrolled ophthalmopathy patients presented with a Clinical Activity Score of at least 3, a NOSPECS grade of at least 4, and disease duration under 3 months. PBMCs came from less than 11 ml fresh peripheral blood.

V is TRBV2 and J is TRBJ2-2; no definite D call. The sequencing input was blood. This receptor was obtained from a man between 18 and 29 years old with Graves' ophthalmopathy. CDR3 loop: CASGPPGELFF. The CDR3 DNA follows: TGTGCCAGCGGCCCCCCTGGGGAGCTGTTTTTT.